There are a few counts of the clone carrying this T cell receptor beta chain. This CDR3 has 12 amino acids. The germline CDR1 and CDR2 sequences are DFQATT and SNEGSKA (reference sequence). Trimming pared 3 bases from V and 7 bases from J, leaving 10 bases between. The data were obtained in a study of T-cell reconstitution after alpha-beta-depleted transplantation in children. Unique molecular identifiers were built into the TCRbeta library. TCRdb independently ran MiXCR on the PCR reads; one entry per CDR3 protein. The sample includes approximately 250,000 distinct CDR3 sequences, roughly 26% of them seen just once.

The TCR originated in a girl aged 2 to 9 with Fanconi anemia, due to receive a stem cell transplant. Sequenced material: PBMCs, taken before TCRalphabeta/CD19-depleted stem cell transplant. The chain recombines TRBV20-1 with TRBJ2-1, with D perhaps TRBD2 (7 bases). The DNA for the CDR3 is TGCAGTGCTAGCGGGGGGCTTAATGAGCAGTTCTTC. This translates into CSASGGLNEQFF.